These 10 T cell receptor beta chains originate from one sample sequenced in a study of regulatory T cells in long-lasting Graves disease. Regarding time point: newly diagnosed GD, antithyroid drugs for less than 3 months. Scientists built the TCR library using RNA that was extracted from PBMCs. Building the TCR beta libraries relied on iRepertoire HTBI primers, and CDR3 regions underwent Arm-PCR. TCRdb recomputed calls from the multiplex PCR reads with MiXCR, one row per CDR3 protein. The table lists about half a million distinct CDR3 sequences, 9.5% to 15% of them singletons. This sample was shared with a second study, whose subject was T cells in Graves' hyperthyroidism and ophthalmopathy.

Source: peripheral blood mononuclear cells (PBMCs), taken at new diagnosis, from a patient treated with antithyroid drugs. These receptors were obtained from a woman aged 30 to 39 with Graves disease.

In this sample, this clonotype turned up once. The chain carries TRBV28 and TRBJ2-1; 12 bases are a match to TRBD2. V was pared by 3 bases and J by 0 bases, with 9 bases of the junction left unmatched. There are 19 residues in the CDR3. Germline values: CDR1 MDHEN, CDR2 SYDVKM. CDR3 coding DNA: TGTGCCAGCAGTTTCCCGCCCTTGACTAGCGGGAGCTCCTACAATGAGCAGTTCTTC. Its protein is CASSFPPLTSGSSYNEQFF.

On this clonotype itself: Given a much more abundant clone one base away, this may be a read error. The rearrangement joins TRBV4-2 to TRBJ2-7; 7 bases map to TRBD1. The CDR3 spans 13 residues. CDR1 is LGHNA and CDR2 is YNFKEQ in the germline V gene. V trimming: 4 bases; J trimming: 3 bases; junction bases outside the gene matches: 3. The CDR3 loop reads CASSPTGNYEQYF. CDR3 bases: TGTGCCAGCAGCCCGACAGGGAACTACGAGCAGTACTTC.

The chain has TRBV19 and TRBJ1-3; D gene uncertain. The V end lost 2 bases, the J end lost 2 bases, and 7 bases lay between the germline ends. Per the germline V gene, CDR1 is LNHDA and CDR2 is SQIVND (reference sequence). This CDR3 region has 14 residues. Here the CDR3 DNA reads TGTGCCAGTAGTATACAAGGAGCTGGAAACACCATATATTTT. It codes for CASSIQGAGNTIYF.

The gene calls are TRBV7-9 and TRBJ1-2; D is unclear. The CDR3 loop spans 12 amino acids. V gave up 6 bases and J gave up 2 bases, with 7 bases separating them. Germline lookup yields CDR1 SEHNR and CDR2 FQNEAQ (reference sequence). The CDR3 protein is CASRGANYGYTF. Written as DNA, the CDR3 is TGTGCCAGCAGAGGTGCGAACTATGGCTACACCTTC. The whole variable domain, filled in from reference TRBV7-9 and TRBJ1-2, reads DTGVSQNPRHKITKRGQNVTFRCDPISEHNRLYWYRQTLGQGPEFLTYFQNEAQLEKSRLLSDRFSAERPKGSFSTLEIQRTEQGDSAMYLCASRGANYGYTFGSGTRLTVV.

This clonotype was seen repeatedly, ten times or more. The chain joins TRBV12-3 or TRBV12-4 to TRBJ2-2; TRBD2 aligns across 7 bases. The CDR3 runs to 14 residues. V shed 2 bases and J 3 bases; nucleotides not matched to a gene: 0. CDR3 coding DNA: TGTGCCAGCAGTTTACGGGGGGACACCGGGGAGCTGTTTTTT. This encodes CASSLRGDTGELFF.

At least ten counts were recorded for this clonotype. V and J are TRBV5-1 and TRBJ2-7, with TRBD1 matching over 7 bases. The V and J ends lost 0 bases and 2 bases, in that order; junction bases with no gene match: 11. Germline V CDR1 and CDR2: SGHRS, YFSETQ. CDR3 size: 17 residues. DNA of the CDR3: TGCGCCAGCAGCTTGGGGTTGAGTAGGGGGCTTCCCTACGAGCAGTACTTC. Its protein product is CASSLGLSRGLPYEQYF.

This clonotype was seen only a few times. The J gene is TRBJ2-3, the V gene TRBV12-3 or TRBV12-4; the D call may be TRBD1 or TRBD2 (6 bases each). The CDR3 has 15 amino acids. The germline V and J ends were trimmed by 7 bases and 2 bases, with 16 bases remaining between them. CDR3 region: CASTRGVGPTDTQYF. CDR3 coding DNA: TGTGCCAGCACTAGGGGGGTAGGTCCCACAGATACGCAGTATTTT.

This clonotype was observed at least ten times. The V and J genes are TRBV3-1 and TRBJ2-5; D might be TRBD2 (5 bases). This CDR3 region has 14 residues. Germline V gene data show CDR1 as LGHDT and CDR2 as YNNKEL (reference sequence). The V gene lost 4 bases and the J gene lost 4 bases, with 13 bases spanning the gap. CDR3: CASSPATSRETQYF. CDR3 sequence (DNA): TGTGCCAGCAGCCCCGCCACTAGTAGAGAGACCCAGTACTTC.

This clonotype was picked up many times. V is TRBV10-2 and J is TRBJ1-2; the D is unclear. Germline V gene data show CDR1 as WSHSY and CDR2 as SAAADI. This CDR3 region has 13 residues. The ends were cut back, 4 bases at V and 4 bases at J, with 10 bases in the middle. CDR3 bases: TGCGCCAGCAGTGTGGCAGGACTCTATGGCTACACCTTC. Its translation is CASSVAGLYGYTF.

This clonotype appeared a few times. In nucleotides, the CDR3 is TGTGCCAGCAGCTTAGTAAACCCTGTCTATGGCTACACCTTC. Protein: CASSLVNPVYGYTF. The chain combines TRBV7-9 with TRBJ1-2; D uncertain. Germline V lookup: CDR1 SEHNR, CDR2 FQNEAQ (reference sequence). The CDR3 covers 14 residues. The V and J ends lost 1 base and 4 bases respectively, with 10 bases between them.